By sample share, the clone carrying this T cell receptor beta chain is medium-sized. Described time point: patch test 2, 6 weeks after DPC sensitization. Treatment denoted: therapeutic diphenylcyclopropenone sensitization with weekly scalp DPC. These data are taken from a study of human T cells and chemical hapten exposure. TCRdb independently ran MiXCR on the RACE reads; one entry per CDR3 protein. The repertoire holds roughly 84,000 distinct CDR3 sequences, 8% to 13% seen once, with 4% to 5.5% in the top ten. The clonotype originates from a woman between 45 and 60 years old with alopecia areata. Some clones in this sample may be carry-over from other donors' samples. The specimen comprised whole blood, sampled in connection with sensitization to the hapten diphenylcyclopropenone (DPC).

The CDR3, as DNA: TGTGCCAGCAGCCCTGGACTAGCGGGAGGCGACACCGGGGAGCTGTTTTTT. Translated, it gives CASSPGLAGGDTGELFF. The gene calls are TRBV28 and TRBJ2-2; 14 bases align to TRBD2. The CDR3 runs 17 residues. The V and J ends lost 6 bases and 3 bases, in that order; junction bases with no gene match: 6. The germline gives CDR1 MDHEN, CDR2 SYDVKM. The whole variable domain, filled in from reference TRBV28 and TRBJ2-2, reads DVKVTQSSRYLVKRTGEKVFLECVQDMDHENMFWYRQDPGLGLRLIYFSYDVKMKEKGDIPEGYSVSREKKERFSLILESASTNQTSMYLCASSPGLAGGDTGELFFGEGSRLTVL.